The rows below give T cell receptor beta chains drawn from one sample of a study of T cell repertoires and HLA-DP antigens. Method: immunoSEQ multiplex PCR; TCRdb's copy keeps in-frame clones and lacks some. The sample has approximately 86,000 clones; about nine tenths are singletons. Their cognate antigens are unknown. The material sequenced was CD4+ T cells from PBMCs. The receptors here all came from a man aged 50-59 years in good health and CMV-seronegative. Both conserved end residues are part of each CDR3. The order of the fields is J gene, D gene, CDR3 length, clone size, V gene, CDR3 protein, CDR3 DNA. The D gene is left open where the match is weak. For some rows the clone size is stated as once, few or many, or as a class when expanded; others skip it.

>TRBJ2-3|-|14|-|TRBV7-9
CASSSTRSTDTQYF
TGTGCCAGCAGCTCGACCCGGAGCACAGATACGCAGTATTTT
>TRBJ1-3|-|15|-|TRBV9
CASSVARTDGNTIYF
TGTGCCAGCAGCGTAGCTAGGACGGACGGAAACACCATATATTTT
>TRBJ1-4|-|15|-|TRBV2
CASRRSASTNEKLFF
TGTGCCAGCAGGAGATCAGCTTCAACTAATGAAAAACTGTTTTTT
>TRBJ2-3|-|14|-|TRBV19
CASSLGAGSDTQYF
TGTGCCAGTAGTTTGGGAGCCGGGTCAGATACGCAGTATTTT
>TRBJ1-2|-|18|-|TRBV10-2
CASSGSGTQGLSNYGYTF
TGCGCCAGCAGTGGTTCCGGGACCCAGGGACTAAGTAACTATGGCTACACCTTC
>TRBJ2-1|TRBD2|16|-|TRBV9
CASSQTGTSGVNEQFF
TGTGCCAGCAGCCAAACCGGGACTAGCGGGGTAAATGAGCAGTTCTTC
>TRBJ2-3|TRBD1|16|-|TRBV28
CASSLLQGFSTDTQYF
TGTGCCAGCAGTTTACTACAGGGGTTCAGCACAGATACGCAGTATTTT
>TRBJ2-7|-|15|-|TRBV7-9
CASSLWSNRVEEQYF
TGTGCCAGCAGCTTGTGGAGCAACAGGGTGGAAGAGCAGTACTTC
>TRBJ2-2|TRBD1|17|-|TRBV15
CATANQQGARNTGELFF
TGTGCCACCGCCAATCAACAGGGGGCAAGGAACACCGGGGAGCTGTTTTTT
>TRBJ2-3|-|11|-|TRBV5-6
CASSLGDTQYF
TGTGCCAGCAGCTTGGGTGATACGCAGTATTTT
>TRBJ1-1|-|14|-|TRBV18
CASSPSGEGTEAFF
TGTGCCAGCTCACCATCGGGGGAGGGGACTGAAGCTTTCTTT
>TRBJ2-3|-|16|-|TRBV19
CASSFEGRSNTDTQYF
TGTGCCAGTAGCTTCGAGGGGCGTAGCAACACAGATACGCAGTATTTT
>TRBJ2-7|TRBD1|14|once|TRBV5-1
CASSTGTGSYEQYF
TGCGCCAGCAGCACCGGGACAGGGAGTTACGAGCAGTACTTC
>TRBJ2-3|-|18|-|TRBV16
CASSPRGTGTRSTDTQYF
TGTGCCAGCAGCCCAAGGGGTACGGGGACACGGAGCACAGATACGCAGTATTTT
>TRBJ2-1|TRBD2|13|-|TRBV7-9
CASSLNSAGGAFF
TGTGCCAGCAGCTTAAATTCTGCGGGGGGTGCGTTCTTC
>TRBJ2-7|-|16|-|TRBV7-2
CASSLEGGHYPYEQYF
TGTGCCAGCAGCTTAGAAGGGGGTCACTACCCCTACGAGCAGTACTTC
>TRBJ1-4|-|14|-|TRBV28
CASSLVAGNEKLFF
TGTGCCAGCAGTTTAGTGGCAGGGAATGAAAAACTGTTTTTT
>TRBJ2-3|-|16|-|TRBV28
CASSPPGAGSTDTQYF
TGTGCCAGCAGTCCCCCAGGGGCGGGTAGCACAGATACGCAGTATTTT
>TRBJ1-2|-|13|-|TRBV5-5
CASSLPDGYGYTF
TGTGCCAGCAGCTTGCCAGATGGGTATGGCTACACCTTC
>TRBJ1-1|-|14|-|TRBV7-2
CASSLGVLNTEAFF
TGTGCCAGCAGCTTAGGGGTATTGAACACTGAAGCTTTCTTT
>TRBJ2-5|TRBD1|16|-|TRBV19
CASSISGTGVQETQYF
TGTGCCAGTAGTATTTCCGGGACAGGGGTTCAAGAGACCCAGTACTTC
>TRBJ2-7|TRBD2|15|-|TRBV6-5
CASSSVGLAGGEQYF
TGTGCCAGCAGTTCCGTAGGACTAGCGGGGGGTGAGCAGTACTTC
>TRBJ2-3|TRBD1|14|-|TRBV6-1
CASSLRDRADTQYF
TGTGCCAGCAGTCTTCGGGACAGAGCAGATACGCAGTATTTT
>TRBJ2-7|-|16|-|TRBV7-7
CASSKDQQGPSYEQYF
TGTGCTAGCAGTAAAGACCAACAGGGCCCATCCTACGAGCAGTACTTC
>TRBJ1-2|-|15|-|TRBV5-1
CASSPGGGGDYGYTF
TGCGCCAGCAGCCCGGGCGGAGGGGGGGACTATGGCTACACCTTC
>TRBJ2-1|TRBD2|16|-|TRBV28
CASSYTGTSSYNEQFF
TGTGCCAGCAGTTATACCGGGACTAGTTCCTACAATGAGCAGTTCTTC
>TRBJ1-3|-|11|-|TRBV30
CAWGVGNTIYF
TGTGCCTGGGGAGTCGGAAACACCATATATTTT
>TRBJ2-1|-|14|-|TRBV6-4
CASSVLGGPNEQFF
TGTGCCAGCAGCGTCCTGGGGGGGCCTAATGAGCAGTTCTTC
>TRBJ1-5|-|14|-|TRBV6-1
CASSEAQGHQPQHF
TGTGCCAGCAGTGAAGCTCAGGGGCATCAGCCCCAGCATTTT
>TRBJ1-2|-|12|-|TRBV6-6
CASSYGTYGYTF
TGTGCCAGCAGTTATGGGACCTATGGCTACACCTTC
>TRBJ2-7|-|12|-|TRBV11-2
CASSSTRYEQYF
TGTGCCAGCAGCTCGACGCGCTACGAGCAGTACTTC
>TRBJ1-5|TRBD1|15|-|TRBV19
CASSISGGNNQPQHF
TGTGCCAGTAGTATCTCAGGGGGAAATAATCAGCCCCAGCATTTT
>TRBJ1-1|-|13|-|TRBV30
CAWSEGWDTEAFF
TGTGCCTGGAGTGAGGGGTGGGACACTGAAGCTTTCTTT
>TRBJ1-5|-|16|-|TRBV19
CASSIGSVSSNQPQHF
TGTGCCAGTAGTATAGGATCAGTGTCTAGCAATCAGCCCCAGCATTTT
>TRBJ1-2|TRBD1|14|-|TRBV6-1
CASSVDRGTYGYTF
TGTGCCAGCAGTGTTGACAGGGGGACCTATGGCTACACCTTC
>TRBJ1-1|TRBD1|16|-|TRBV2
CASSVGASGQGTGAFF
TGTGCCAGCAGTGTTGGGGCCTCGGGACAGGGGACAGGGGCTTTCTTT
>TRBJ2-1|-|16|-|TRBV14
CASSHRRPVAADEQFF
TGTGCCAGCAGCCATCGGAGACCAGTCGCTGCGGATGAGCAGTTCTTC
>TRBJ1-4|TRBD1|15|-|TRBV7-2
CASSLSRGTNEKLFF
TGTGCCAGCAGCTTAAGCAGGGGGACTAATGAAAAACTGTTTTTT
>TRBJ1-2|-|14|-|TRBV6-5
CASSKYGGDYGYTF
TGTGCCAGCAGTAAATACGGGGGAGACTATGGCTACACCTTC
>TRBJ2-3|TRBD1|14|-|TRBV5-1
CASSRGQGLDTQYF
TGCGCCAGCAGCCGTGGACAGGGTTTAGATACGCAGTATTTT
>TRBJ1-1|-|12|-|TRBV30
CAADRSVTEAFF
TGTGCCGCAGACAGGTCGGTTACTGAAGCTTTCTTT
>TRBJ2-7|TRBD2|12|-|TRBV25-1
CASGSGLGEQYF
TGTGCCTCGGGTAGCGGGTTAGGCGAGCAGTACTTC
>TRBJ2-3|TRBD2|19|-|TRBV7-2
CASSLAITSGSGGTDTQYF
TGTGCCAGCAGCTTAGCGATCACTAGCGGGAGCGGAGGCACAGATACGCAGTATTTT
>TRBJ2-3|-|13|once|TRBV18
CASSATRPDTQYF
TGTGCCAGCTCAGCGACTAGACCAGATACGCAGTATTTT
>TRBJ1-4|-|14|-|TRBV28
CASSPTGLLEKLFF
TGTGCCAGCAGTCCCACAGGACTACTTGAAAAACTGTTTTTT
>TRBJ1-2|-|14|-|TRBV6-5
CASSYGLGMRSYTF
TGTGCCAGCAGTTACGGCTTAGGGATGAGGAGCTACACCTTC
>TRBJ2-7|TRBD1|15|few|TRBV6-6
CASSGSGTGSYEQYF
TGTGCCAGCAGTGGATCCGGGACAGGGTCTTACGAGCAGTACTTC
>TRBJ1-2|-|18|-|TRBV5-1
CASSLRASTVRANYGYTF
TGCGCCAGCAGCTTGAGGGCTTCGACCGTCCGAGCTAACTATGGCTACACCTTC
>TRBJ2-7|-|15|few|TRBV28
CASGAGLATSYEQYF
TGTGCCAGCGGTGCCGGATTAGCGACTTCCTACGAGCAGTACTTC
>TRBJ2-3|TRBD2|14|-|TRBV7-9
CASSHRDYTDTQYF
TGTGCCAGCAGCCACCGGGACTACACAGATACGCAGTATTTT
>TRBJ2-2|-|11|-|TRBV6-6
CASRDIGELFF
TGTGCCAGCAGGGACATCGGGGAGCTGTTTTTT
>TRBJ1-5|-|14|-|TRBV30
CAWAPGTVNQPQHF
TGTGCCTGGGCTCCCGGGACGGTTAATCAGCCCCAGCATTTT
>TRBJ2-3|-|15|-|TRBV27
CASSLRGSRTDTQYF
TGTGCCAGCAGTTTACGTGGGAGTCGGACAGATACGCAGTATTTT
>TRBJ2-5|-|16|-|TRBV7-9
CASSPLTTRREETQYF
TGTGCCAGCAGCCCTTTGACCACCCGCAGGGAAGAGACCCAGTACTTC